What follows are 25 T cell receptor beta chains derived from one specimen sequenced in a study of T cells in Graves' hyperthyroidism and ophthalmopathy. What was amplified from RNA transcripts were TCR beta CDR3 regions. The HTBI primer set served for first-round RT-PCR of the TCR CDR3. Via MiXCR, TCRdb re-called the multiplex PCR reads, giving one row per CDR3 protein. The sample includes around 250,000 distinct CDR3 sequences, about 15% of them seen just once. The sequenced sample consisted of blood. These receptors all stem from a woman aged 18-29 years with Graves' ophthalmopathy.

This clonotype was counted at least ten times. CDR3 sequence: CASRPLTISYNEQFF. The CDR3 nucleotides read TGTGCCAGCAGGCCCCTGACTATCTCCTACAATGAGCAGTTCTTC. The chain joins TRBV28 to TRBJ2-1; D is perhaps TRBD2 (5 bases). The ends were cut back, 6 bases at V and 0 bases at J, with 12 bases in the middle. Germline CDR1 reads MDHEN; CDR2 reads SYDVKM. The CDR3 has 15 residues.

This clonotype has a count of ten or more. CDR3 sequence reads: CSARGHVQASNYGYTF. DNA of the CDR3: TGCAGTGCTAGAGGTCATGTGCAGGCTAGCAACTATGGCTACACCTTC. This chain joins TRBV20-1 and TRBJ1-2, with D hard to call. Trimming shortened V by 1 base and J by 2 bases, and 17 bases separated the two germline ends. CDR3 length: 16 amino acids. Germline assignment: CDR1 DFQATT and CDR2 SNEGSKA (reference sequence).

This clonotype was found many times. The V gene is TRBV7-9, the J gene TRBJ2-6; 11 nucleotides line up with TRBD1. The J segment lost 2 bases and the V segment lost 11 bases, leaving 5 bases of the junction unmatched. The CDR3 runs to 15 residues. Germline CDR1 reads SEHNR; CDR2 reads FQNEAQ (reference sequence). CDR3 bases: TGTGCCGTCGGGACAGGGGGAACTGGGGCCAACGTCCTGACTTTC. It specifies CAVGTGGTGANVLTF.

This clonotype was seen repeatedly, ten times or more. The chain combines TRBV3-1 with TRBJ2-1; 9 nucleotides match TRBD2. The ends lost 4 bases at V and 5 bases at J; junction bases unmatched: 3. CDR1 and CDR2 (germline): LGHDT, YNNKEL (reference sequence). This CDR3 is 14 amino acids long. The CDR3 is CASSRAGGHNEQFF. CDR3 DNA: TGTGCCAGCAGCCGAGCGGGGGGACACAATGAGCAGTTCTTC.

The chain recombines TRBV2 with TRBJ2-1; 10 nucleotides line up with TRBD2. The ends lost 6 bases at V and 9 bases at J; junction bases unmatched: 5. The CDR3 totals 13 residues. From germline, CDR1 is SNHLY and CDR2 FYNNEI. The CDR3 region is CASSSGLAPEQFF. The CDR3 coding sequence is TGTGCCAGCAGCTCGGGACTAGCGCCTGAGCAGTTCTTC.

V usage is TRBV28 and J usage is TRBJ1-2; the match to TRBD1 covers 8 bases. Germline CDR1 and CDR2: MDHEN and SYDVKM. V dropped 6 bases and J dropped 0; count of bases not matched to a gene: 6. This CDR3 has 15 residues. CDR3 nucleotide sequence: TGTGCCAGCAGCCTTGGACAGGGTTCTAACTATGGCTACACCTTC. Translation gives CASSLGQGSNYGYTF.

Many counts were recorded for this clonotype. The rearrangement links TRBV20-1 to TRBJ1-2, with TRBD1 identical over 10 bases. Trimming cost V 4 bases and J 4 bases; bases outside gene matches: 9. The CDR3 loop spans 15 amino acids. The V gene's germline CDR1 is DFQATT and CDR2 SNEGSKA (reference sequence). The CDR3 here is CSATNMGQGIYGYTF. CDR3 nucleotide sequence: TGCAGTGCTACGAATATGGGACAGGGGATCTATGGCTACACCTTC.

This clonotype has a count of ten or more. The chain couples TRBV6-2 or TRBV6-3 to TRBJ2-1, with 7 bases lining up with TRBD1. CDR1 is MNHEY and CDR2 is SVGEGT in the germline V gene. Unmatched junction bases numbered 8, after V lost 5 bases and J lost 4 bases. CDR3 size: 15 residues. CDR3 DNA: TGTGCCAGCAGTAGGGCCGGGACAGATTACAATGAGCAGTTCTTC. It codes for CASSRAGTDYNEQFF.

This clonotype was seen ten or more times. The V gene is TRBV19, the J gene TRBJ2-5, with TRBD1 as a possible D gene (6 bases). V lost 7 bases, J lost 5 bases, and 14 bases lay in between. Germline V gene data show CDR1 as LNHDA and CDR2 as SQIVND (reference sequence). CDR3 length equals 13 residues. The CDR3 DNA reads as TGTGCCAGTATTGGTCGAGGGGGTGAGACCCAGTACTTC. Its translation: CASIGRGGETQYF.

This clonotype was counted at least ten times. CDR3 nucleotides: TGTGCCAGCAGTTACTACGGGACAGGGGGCAACGAGCAGTACTTC. As protein: CASSYYGTGGNEQYF. The chain uses TRBV6-6 and TRBJ2-7, with TRBD1 matching over 12 bases. Trimming took 1 base from V and 5 from J; bases not matched to a gene: 3. This CDR3 has 15 residues. Germline V gene sequence: CDR1 MNHNY, CDR2 SVGAGI (reference sequence).

This clonotype was found many times. This chain connects TRBV28 to TRBJ2-5, with 9 bases matching TRBD2. Germline CDR1 is MDHEN and CDR2 is SYDVKM. This CDR3 has 17 amino acids. The V segment lost 3 bases and the J segment 5 bases; nucleotides outside the gene matches: 13. Here the CDR3 DNA reads TGTGCCAGCAGTTTGGAAAAACCGGGACTAGCAGAGGAGACCCAGTACTTC. It specifies CASSLEKPGLAEETQYF.

This clonotype was picked up many times. V usage is TRBV11-2 and J usage is TRBJ1-2, with D possibly TRBD1 on 6 matching bases. The CDR3 is 14 residues long. Germline values: CDR1 SGHAT, CDR2 FQNNGV. V was cut by 1 base and J by 6 bases, with 12 bases left in between. The CDR3 coding sequence is TGTGCCAGCAGCTTAGGGCGCCCAGGGGATGGCTACACCTTC. Its translation is CASSLGRPGDGYTF.

V usage is TRBV4-3 and J usage is TRBJ2-1; possibly TRBD2 for D (6 bases). V shed 4 bases and J shed 4 bases, with 14 bases lying between them. This CDR3 has 15 residues. From germline, CDR1 is LGHNA and CDR2 YSLEER. CDR3 sequence: CASSPTSNSYNEQFF. The CDR3 coding sequence is TGCGCCAGCAGCCCCACTAGCAACAGTTACAATGAGCAGTTCTTC.

This clonotype was seen a handful of times. A much larger clone differs by one base, so this may be a read error. The chain links TRBV14 to TRBJ2-3; no reliable D call. Germline V gene lookup returns CDR1 SGHDN and CDR2 FVKESK. The CDR3 totals 14 residues. The CDR3 is CASSHKGSTDAQYF. CDR3 nucleotides: TGTGCCAGCAGCCATAAAGGAAGCACAGATGCGCAGTATTTT. Full variable domain (missing parts from reference TRBV14 and TRBJ2-3): EAGVTQFPSHSVIEKGQTVTLRCDPISGHDNLYWYRRVMGKEIKFLLHFVKESKQDESGMPNNRFLAERTGGTYSTLKVQPAELEDSGVYFCASSHKGSTDAQYFGPGTRLTVL.

The table lists this clonotype with many counts. V is TRBV28 and J is TRBJ2-7; 10 bases fit TRBD2. This CDR3 comprises 16 residues. Germline CDR1 is MDHEN and CDR2 is SYDVKM. J gave up 3 bases and V 4 bases, and 9 bases lay outside the gene matches. The CDR3 region has the DNA TGTGCCAGCAGTTACGACGGGACTAGCGATATCTACGAGCAGTACTTC. Protein sequence: CASSYDGTSDIYEQYF.

V usage is TRBV9 and J usage is TRBJ2-1; 11 bases fit TRBD2. The CDR3 is 19 residues long. Germline V gene sequence: CDR1 SGDLS, CDR2 YYNGEE. Unmatched junction bases numbered 8, after V lost 0 bases and J lost 0 bases. DNA of the CDR3: TGTGCCAGCAGCGTAGAAGGGACTAGCGGCCCCATCTCCTACAATGAGCAGTTCTTC. This sequence encodes CASSVEGTSGPISYNEQFF.

This clonotype was seen at least ten times. CDR3 in DNA: TGTGCCTGGAGTGTACTTCGTAAAAACTATGGCTACACCTTC. Translating gives CAWSVLRKNYGYTF. The chain couples TRBV30 to TRBJ1-2; no definite D call. Germline values: CDR1 GTSNPN, CDR2 SVGIG (reference sequence). Trimming left V 0 bases short and J 2 bases short, with 10 bases between. CDR3 length: 14 amino acids.

This clonotype occurred many times. The J gene is TRBJ2-5, the V gene TRBV20-1; the D is unclear. The CDR3 is made up of 13 amino acids. Trimming took 1 base from V and 0 from J, leaving 6 bases between them. Germline-derived CDR1 and CDR2 are DFQATT and SNEGSKA (reference sequence). The CDR3: CSARGTHQETQYF. The CDR3 bases are TGCAGTGCTAGAGGCACACACCAAGAGACCCAGTACTTC.

This clonotype was counted many times. The chain links TRBV2 to TRBJ2-7; D is unresolved. The V end lost 3 bases, the J end lost 0 bases, and 9 bases lay between the germline ends. Per the germline V gene, CDR1 is SNHLY and CDR2 is FYNNEI. The length of the CDR3 is 14 residues. The CDR3 region is CASSDNGVSYEQYF. The CDR3, as DNA: TGTGCCAGCAGTGACAACGGAGTCTCCTACGAGCAGTACTTC.

This clonotype was detected many times. The chain recombines TRBV20-1 with TRBJ2-2, with TRBD2 as a possible D gene (5 bases). This CDR3 spans 15 amino acids. V lost 1 base, J lost 2 bases, and 11 bases lay in between. CDR1 is DFQATT and CDR2 is SNEGSKA in the germline V gene (reference sequence). The CDR3 DNA sequence: TGCAGTGCTAGAGCTCCGGGATTAAACACCGGGGAGCTGTTTTTT. Translating gives CSARAPGLNTGELFF.

This clonotype has at least ten counts. This rearrangement joins TRBV13 to TRBJ2-3, with D uncertain. The CDR3 consists of 14 residues. Germline CDR1 is PRHDT and CDR2 is FYEKMQ (reference sequence). Trimming cost V 5 bases and J 2 bases, with 11 bases left between them. CDR3 DNA: TGTGCCAGCAGCCCGCCTATCTTCACAGATACGCAGTATTTT. This sequence encodes CASSPPIFTDTQYF.

Only a few counts were recorded for this clonotype. This chain connects TRBV19 to TRBJ2-4; D assignment may be TRBD1 or TRBD2 (7 bases each). The CDR3 length is 16 residues. Trimming cost V 6 bases and J 2 bases, with 17 bases left between them. Germline CDR1 and CDR2: LNHDA and SQIVND (reference sequence). The CDR3 sequence is CASRLGGGSPKNIQYF. CDR3 DNA: TGTGCCAGTAGACTAGGGGGCGGGAGCCCCAAAAACATTCAGTACTTC.

Ten or more counts support this clonotype. This sequence joins TRBV28 and TRBJ2-5; TRBD1 matches at 9 bases. The germline gives CDR1 MDHEN, CDR2 SYDVKM. With V trimmed by 5 bases and J by 2 bases, 9 bases remained unmatched. The CDR3 totals 16 residues. In DNA, the CDR3 is TGTGCCAGCAGTAAGCCATGGGACAGGGAGCAAGAGACCCAGTACTTC. It yields the protein CASSKPWDREQETQYF.

This clonotype occurred a few times. This chain joins TRBV10-2 and TRBJ2-1; 7 bases agree with TRBD1. Unmatched junction bases numbered 18, after V lost 10 bases and J lost 6 bases. The V gene's germline CDR1 is WSHSY and CDR2 SAAADI. The CDR3 covers 16 residues. CDR3 DNA sequence: TGCGCCACCGATCCTACAGGGGCCCTAAGCCTCAATGAGCAGTTCTTC. This gives the protein CATDPTGALSLNEQFF.

This clonotype was seen a single time. J is TRBJ2-3 and V is TRBV11-2; D may be TRBD2 (5 bases). The CDR3 loop spans 14 amino acids. The V end lost 4 bases, the J end lost 4 bases, and 12 bases lay between the germline ends. Germline V gives CDR1 SGHAT, CDR2 FQNNGV. This chain's CDR3 is CASSSARAADTQYF. The CDR3 nucleotides are TGTGCCAGCAGCTCAGCCCGAGCGGCAGATACGCAGTATTTT.